This TCR beta chain was profiled in a study of tumor-infiltrating lymphocytes in primary liver carcinoma. Turning to the study itself: Staged T1-T3 N0M0, the tumors had sizes that ranged from roughly 4.2 to 10 cm across.

Germline CDR1 MGHRA, CDR2 YSYEKL. V lost 3 bases, J lost 2 bases, and 1 base stayed unmatched. CDR3 size: 16 residues. Total RNA (about 500 ng) served as template for TCR beta cDNA synthesis primed by a constant-region primer. Three nested multiplex PCR rounds, a slightly modified ARM-PCR method, built the TCR beta libraries. A C-beta reverse primer and TRBV1-TRBV30 forward primers served in each of the first two PCR rounds, at approximately 10 cycles apiece. TCRdb fed the multiplex PCR reads into MiXCR, producing one record per CDR3 protein. The repertoire holds some 190,000 distinct CDR3 sequences, with approximately 60% as singletons. RNA isolated from unsorted whole blood supplied the blood RNA, with germline DNA also extracted. Study conclusions and caveats: Significantly larger top-250-clone fractions were found in tumors than in blood (p = 0.039).

Points on this clonotype: Its antigen is still unknown.

This clonotype originated in a man aged 40-50 years with primary liver carcinoma and hepatitis B virus infection. V usage is TRBV4-1 and J usage is TRBJ2-7, with 16 bases matching TRBD2. The source material was peripheral blood. The CDR3 protein is CASSQGLAGGPYEQYF. The CDR3 DNA sequence: TGCGCCAGCAGCCAGGGACTAGCGGGAGGGCCCTACGAGCAGTACTTC.